The present entry profiles one TCR beta chain with its context. These data belong to a study of T cell responses to AZD1222 COVID-19 vaccine. As for the study in general: Both about-4-week and about-12-week second-dose recipients were combined.

Generated by immunoSEQ multiplex PCR, the TCRdb table keeps only in-frame clones and is missing some. The repertoire holds fewer than 150,000 clones, around 87% seen once, with approximately 1.5% in the top ten. J lost 0 bases, V lost 4 bases, and 16 bases had no gene match. CDR3 length equals 18 residues. Germline V lookup: CDR1 SGHRS, CDR2 YFSETQ. Sequenced here: peripheral blood, sampled on day 0 of AZD1222 vaccination. This sequence originates from an adult in good health. The chain combines TRBV5-1 with TRBJ2-7; 7 bases line up with TRBD1. The chain's CDR3 is CASSPGPFATGLSYEQYF. Here the CDR3 DNA reads TGCGCCAGCAGCCCGGGACCTTTTGCGACAGGGCTCTCCTACGAGCAGTACTTC.